This record looks at one TCR beta chain sequence and its context. As yet, its antigen is unknown. This sample stems from a study of cytomegalovirus exposure and HLA in healthy donors. Study outcomes and limitations: Sequencing artifact likely explains a cluster of highly shared sequence variants.

V was cut by 4 bases and J by 4 bases, with 13 bases left in between. The CDR3 runs to 13 residues. Germline V gene lookup returns CDR1 SQVTM and CDR2 ANQGSEA. PCR was performed using 60 Vbeta and 13 Jbeta primers. Here immunoSEQ multiplex PCR was the method, and the copy in TCRdb shows in-frame clones only, minus some. The sample lists about 170,000 clones, about 81% occurring once. J is TRBJ1-2 and V is TRBV29-1; a weak D match, TRBD1 (6 bases). The TCR was taken from a woman aged 45-59 years in good health and CMV-seropositive. The source material was PBMCs. The CDR3 loop reads CSVGGGLFYGYTF. The CDR3 DNA follows: TGCAGCGTTGGGGGGGGGCTGTTCTATGGCTACACCTTC. The variable domain in full, completed from reference TRBV29-1 and TRBJ1-2, reads SAVISQKPSRDICQRGTSLTIQCQVDSQVTMMFWYRQQPGQSLTLIATANQGSEATYESGFVIDKFPISRPNLTFSTLTVSNMSPEDSSIYLCSVGGGLFYGYTFGSGTRLTVV.